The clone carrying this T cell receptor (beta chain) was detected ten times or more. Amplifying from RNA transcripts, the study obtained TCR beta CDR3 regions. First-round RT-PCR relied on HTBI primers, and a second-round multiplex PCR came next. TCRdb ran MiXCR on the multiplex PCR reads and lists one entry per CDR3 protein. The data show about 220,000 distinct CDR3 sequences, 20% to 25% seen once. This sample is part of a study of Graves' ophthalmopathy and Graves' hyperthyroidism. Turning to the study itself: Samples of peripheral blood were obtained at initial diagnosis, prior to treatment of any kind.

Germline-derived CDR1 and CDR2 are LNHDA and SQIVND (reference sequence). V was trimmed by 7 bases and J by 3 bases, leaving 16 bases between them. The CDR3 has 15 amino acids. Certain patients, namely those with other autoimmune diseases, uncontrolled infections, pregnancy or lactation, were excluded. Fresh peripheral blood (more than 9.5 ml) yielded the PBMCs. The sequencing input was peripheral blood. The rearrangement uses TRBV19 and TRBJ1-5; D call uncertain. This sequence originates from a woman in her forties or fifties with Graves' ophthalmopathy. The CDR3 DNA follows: TGTGCCAGTAACGACATGCGGAGTAACAATCAGCCCCAGCATTTT. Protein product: CASNDMRSNNQPQHF. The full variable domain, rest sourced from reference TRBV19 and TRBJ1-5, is DGGITQSPKYLFRKEGQNVTLSCEQNLNHDAMYWYRQDPGQGLRLIYYSQIVNDFQKGDIAEGYSVSREKKESFPLTVTSAQKNPTAFYLCASNDMRSNNQPQHFGDGTRLSIL.